The next 3 T cell receptor beta chains were all read from a single sample in a study of blood T cell repertoires in COVID-19. Libraries were prepared by immunoSEQ multiplex PCR; TCRdb keeps only in-frame clonotypes and omits some of them. The sample shows roughly 190,000 clones, about 83% of them seen only once. Material for sequencing was peripheral blood. Receptors originate from a man between 18 and 29 years old with active or convalescent COVID-19.

The chain carries TRBV7-8 and TRBJ2-7, with D possibly TRBD1 on 5 matching bases. Trimming took 2 bases from V and 7 from J, leaving 15 bases between them. The CDR3 sequence is 14 residues long. Germline V gene lookup returns CDR1 SGHVS and CDR2 FQNEAQ. CDR3 sequence: CASSLLAGSREQYF. CDR3 nucleotide sequence: TGTGCCAGCAGCTTACTCGCAGGGTCGAGGGAGCAGTACTTC.

The chain is built from TRBV6-2 or TRBV6-3 and TRBJ2-3; TRBD1 aligns across 7 bases. V dropped 5 bases and J dropped 0; count of bases not matched to a gene: 11. CDR1 and CDR2 (germline): MNHEY, SVGEGT. This CDR3 region has 17 residues. Here the CDR3 DNA reads TGTGCCAGCAGTGCCCTGCCGGGACAGACTAGCACAGATACGCAGTATTTT. Residues: CASSALPGQTSTDTQYF.

The V call is TRBV27, the J call TRBJ1-4; D is ambiguous. The CDR3 sequence is 13 residues long. Trimming took off 3 bases at V and 10 bases at J, with 12 bases between the two ends. Germline loops: CDR1 MNHEY, CDR2 SMNVEV (reference sequence). The CDR3 DNA reads TGTGCCAGCAGTTTCGGCAGCGGCGGAAAACTGTTTTTT. As protein: CASSFGSGGKLFF.